This TCR beta chain was documented in a study of T cell changes during pregnancy in multiple sclerosis. TCRdb's copy holds only in-frame clones and misses some; the assay was immunoSEQ multiplex PCR. The sample yields tens of thousands of clones, almost 90% seen once. Per germline, CDR1 ENHRY and CDR2 SYGVKD. V was pared by 6 bases and J by 2 bases, with 16 bases between. CDR3 length: 15 residues. The specimen comprised peripheral blood, sampled after pregnancy. This TCR was sampled from a female donor in good health, enrolled as a control in a pregnancy study. The chain recombines TRBV10-3 with TRBJ2-5; possibly TRBD1 for D (6 bases). The CDR3 nucleotides are TGTGCCATCAGGCCCCGGGACACGGAACAAGAGACCCAGTACTTC. It specifies CAIRPRDTEQETQYF.